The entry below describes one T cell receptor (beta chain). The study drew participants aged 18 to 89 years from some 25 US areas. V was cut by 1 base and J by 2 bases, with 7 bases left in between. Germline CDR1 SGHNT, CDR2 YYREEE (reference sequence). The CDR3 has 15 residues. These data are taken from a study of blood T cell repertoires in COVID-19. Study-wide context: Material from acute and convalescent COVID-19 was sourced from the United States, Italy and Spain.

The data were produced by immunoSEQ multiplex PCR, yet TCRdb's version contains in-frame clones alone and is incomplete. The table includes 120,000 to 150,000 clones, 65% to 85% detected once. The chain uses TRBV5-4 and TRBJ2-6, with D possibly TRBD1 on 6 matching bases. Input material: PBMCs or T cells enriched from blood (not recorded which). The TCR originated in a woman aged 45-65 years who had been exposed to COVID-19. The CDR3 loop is CASSLNRAGANVLTF. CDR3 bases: TGTGCCAGCAGCTTGAACAGGGCTGGGGCCAACGTCCTGACTTTC.